The 3 T cell receptor beta chains below all came from one sample that was sequenced in a study of cytomegalovirus exposure and HLA in healthy donors (dated by TCRdb to about 2017). The method behind the library was the immunoSEQ multiplex PCR assay. For the multiplex PCR, a mixture combining 60 forward primers for TCR Vbeta segments and 13 reverse primers for TCR Jbeta segments was used. Here the immuneACCESS table is served through TCRdb, limited to in-frame sequences with V and J called. Missing clones are a known gap in these copies; in checked studies unresolved V genes cover under half, and the rest lacks a known reason. Here the sample has 70,000 to 95,000 clones; roughly 75% occur a single time. The leading ten clones occupy approximately 1.1% of the sample. Specimen: PBMCs. Receptors originate from a male donor in good health and CMV-seronegative.

This sequence joins TRBV30 and TRBJ1-5, with 8 bases identical to TRBD1. With V trimmed by 3 bases and J by 5 bases, 3 bases remained unmatched. The CDR3 loop spans 13 amino acids. The germline CDR1 and CDR2 sequences are GTSNPN and SVGIG (reference sequence). The CDR3: CAWRDRADQPQHF. CDR3 coding DNA: TGTGCCTGGAGGGACAGGGCCGATCAGCCCCAGCATTTT.

The chain employs TRBV28 and TRBJ2-2; 9 bases fit TRBD1. Germline V gene lookup returns CDR1 MDHEN and CDR2 SYDVKM. The CDR3 sequence is 16 residues long. Unmatched junction bases numbered 10, after V lost 6 bases and J lost 5 bases. CDR3: CASRTGDRVYTGELFF. CDR3 in DNA: TGTGCCAGCAGGACGGGGGACAGGGTGTATACCGGGGAGCTGTTTTTT.

The chain has TRBV14 and TRBJ2-3; 11 bases line up with TRBD2. V lost 4 bases, J lost 4 bases, and 7 bases stayed unmatched. The CDR3 loop spans 16 amino acids. The germline gives CDR1 SGHDN, CDR2 FVKESK. The CDR3 protein is CASSPLLAGAADTQYF. CDR3 DNA sequence: TGTGCCAGCAGCCCTTTACTAGCGGGGGCGGCAGATACGCAGTATTTT.